Sequencing of this T cell receptor (beta chain) was carried out in a study of blood T cell repertoires in COVID-19. The J segment lost 16 bases and the V segment lost 0 bases, leaving 8 bases of the junction unmatched. CDR1 and CDR2 from the germline V gene are SGHRS and YFSETQ. The CDR3 has 13 amino acids. Assay used: immunoSEQ multiplex PCR; TCRdb lists only in-frame clones, some missing. The table lists roughly 160,000 clones, approximately 80% of them singletons, with more than 9.5% in the top ten. The V gene is TRBV5-1, the J gene TRBJ1-4; TRBD1 aligns across 8 bases. The sequence came from a man in his fifties or sixties who had recovered from COVID-19. What was sequenced was PBMCs or T cells enriched from blood (not recorded which). The CDR3 nucleotides read TGCGCCAGCAGCTTGGGTCAGGGGGCTAAATCGTTTTTT. Amino acid sequence: CASSLGQGAKSFF.